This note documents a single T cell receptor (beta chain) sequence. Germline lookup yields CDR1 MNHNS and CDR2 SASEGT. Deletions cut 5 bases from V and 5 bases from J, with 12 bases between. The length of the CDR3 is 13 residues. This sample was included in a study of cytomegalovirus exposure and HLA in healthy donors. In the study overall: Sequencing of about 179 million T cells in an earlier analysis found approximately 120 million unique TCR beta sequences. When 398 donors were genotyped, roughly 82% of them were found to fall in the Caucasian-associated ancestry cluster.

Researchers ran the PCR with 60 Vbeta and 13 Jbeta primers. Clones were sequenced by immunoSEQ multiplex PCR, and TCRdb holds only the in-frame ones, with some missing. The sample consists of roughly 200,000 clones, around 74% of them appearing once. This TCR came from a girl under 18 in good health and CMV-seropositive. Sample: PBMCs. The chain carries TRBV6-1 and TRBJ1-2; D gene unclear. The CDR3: CASSYRENYGYTF. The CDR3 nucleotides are TGTGCCAGCAGTTATCGGGAGAATTATGGCTACACCTTC.